This T cell receptor (beta chain) was identified during a study of brain T cells in children with intractable seizures. General observations from the study: Pre- and post-surgery blood differed in depth, so pre-surgery absences may be undersampling.

Here immunoSEQ multiplex PCR was the method, and the copy in TCRdb shows in-frame clones only, minus some. Of approximately 41,000 clones detected, 90% appear once; the ten largest clones hold approximately 6.8%. Notes on this clone: The antigen is not known.

Germline V gene data show CDR1 as SGHRS and CDR2 as YFSETQ. J was trimmed by 8 bases and V by 0 bases; bases with no gene match: 15. The CDR3 is 18 amino acids. The clonotype comes from a girl aged 2-10 years with tuberous sclerosis and intractable seizures. The specimen was peripheral blood, collected at surgery. The V call is TRBV5-1, the J call TRBJ2-1, with TRBD2 matching 9 bases. CDR3 protein: CASSLGKISGGFADEQFF. The CDR3 DNA is TGCGCCAGCAGCTTGGGAAAAATTAGCGGGGGATTCGCAGATGAGCAGTTCTTC.